The rows below give T cell receptor beta chains drawn from one sample of a study of blood T cell repertoires in COVID-19. The protocol was immunoSEQ multiplex PCR, while the TCRdb copy is restricted to in-frame clones and leaves out a portion. The sample consists of about 120,000 clones, just under 85% of them appearing once. The specimen sequenced was peripheral blood. The receptors originated from a man aged 65-85 years with active or convalescent COVID-19. Both conserved end residues are part of each CDR3. Fields, in order: D gene, V gene, J gene, clone size, CDR3 DNA, CDR3 protein. The D gene is left open where the match is weak. Not every row has a clone size; where given, it reads once, few, many or a size class.

NA	TRBV29-1	TRBJ1-2	NA	TGCAGCGTATCCAGGGGCGGCTATGGCTACACCTTC	CSVSRGGYGYTF
TRBD1	TRBV6-5	TRBJ2-2	NA	TGTGCCAGCAGTTATACAGGGGATCGCGGGGAGCTGTTTTTT	CASSYTGDRGELFF
NA	TRBV30	TRBJ1-4	NA	TGTGCCTGGACCAGGGATCGGGAAAAACTGTTTTTT	CAWTRDREKLFF
NA	TRBV6-5	TRBJ1-2	NA	TGTGCCAGCAGTTACTCGGCGGATTATGGCTACACCTTC	CASSYSADYGYTF
NA	TRBV2	TRBJ2-1	NA	TGTGCCAGCAGTGAAGAACCAGCGGTCCCCAGGGGGTTCTTC	CASSEEPAVPRGFF
TRBD1	TRBV18	TRBJ2-1	NA	TGTGCCAGCTCACCATTGAGAGGTAGGGGGACAGGCGAGCAGTTCTTC	CASSPLRGRGTGEQFF
NA	TRBV19	TRBJ1-1	NA	TGTGCCAGTAGTATGGGAGGGAAGAACACTGAAGCTTTCTTT	CASSMGGKNTEAFF
TRBD1	TRBV19	TRBJ2-1	NA	TGTGCCAGTAGTATAGATCGGGGATGGGACAGGAGTCTTAAGAATGAGCAGTTCTTC	CASSIDRGWDRSLKNEQFF
TRBD1	TRBV24-1	TRBJ1-2	NA	TGTGCCACCAGTCTCGGACAGGACAACTATGGCTACACCTTC	CATSLGQDNYGYTF
NA	TRBV5-6	TRBJ1-1	NA	TGTGCCAGCAGCGTAACAGGGCTCACTGAAGCTTTCTTT	CASSVTGLTEAFF
NA	TRBV6-5	TRBJ1-2	few	TGTGCCAGCAGCGCCGTGACAGGACTCTATGGCTACACCTTC	CASSAVTGLYGYTF
NA	TRBV19	TRBJ2-6	NA	TGTGCCGTCAAAACGGAGACTGACTCTGGGGCCAACGTCCTGACTTTC	CAVKTETDSGANVLTF
NA	TRBV3-1/TRBV3-2	TRBJ2-7	once	TGTGCCAGCAGCCAAGAAGGTGCAGGGGACCCCTACGAGCAGTACTTC	CASSQEGAGDPYEQYF
TRBD1	TRBV11-3	TRBJ2-3	NA	TGTGCCAGCAGCTCGGGGGACAGGGGATTAACAGATACGCAGTATTTT	CASSSGDRGLTDTQYF
TRBD1	TRBV19	TRBJ1-2	NA	TGTGCCAGTAGTGGACGGACAGGGGGCAATGGCTACACCTTC	CASSGRTGGNGYTF
TRBD2	TRBV4-1	TRBJ2-7	NA	TGCGCCAGCAGCCGAACCCCTTCGTGGGAGGGCCCTCAAAACGAGCAGTACTTC	CASSRTPSWEGPQNEQYF
TRBD1	TRBV18	TRBJ2-5	NA	TGTGCCAGCTCCAAGGACAGGGTGCCCCAAGAGACCCAGTACTTC	CASSKDRVPQETQYF
TRBD1	TRBV30	TRBJ2-7	NA	TGTGCCTGGAGTGTAATCCGGACAGGGGAGATATCCTACGAGCAGTACTTC	CAWSVIRTGEISYEQYF
NA	TRBV11-3	TRBJ2-5	NA	TGTGCCAGCAGCTTATTGCGGGGTAGGGCGGCAGAGACCCAGTACTTC	CASSLLRGRAAETQYF
NA	TRBV15	TRBJ1-5	NA	TGTGCCACCAGCAGAGATTTCGGGAGTCAGCCCCAGCATTTT	CATSRDFGSQPQHF
NA	TRBV5-4	TRBJ2-6	NA	TGTGCCAGCAGCCCTAGCTCTGGGGCCAACGTCCTGACTTTC	CASSPSSGANVLTF
NA	TRBV2	TRBJ2-7	NA	TGTGCCAGCAGTGAAGCATCGGGATTAAAGCAGTACTTC	CASSEASGLKQYF
TRBD2	TRBV7-6	TRBJ2-3	NA	TGTGCCAGCAGCTTAGGAACCGGGACTAGCGGGGGGGCCACAGATACGCAGTATTTT	CASSLGTGTSGGATDTQYF
NA	TRBV11-3	TRBJ2-2	NA	TGTGCCAGCAGCTTATTACACCTGAACACCGGGGAGCTGTTTTTT	CASSLLHLNTGELFF
TRBD1	TRBV28	TRBJ1-5	NA	TGTGCCAGCAGTTTGGGGACAGCGTATCAGCCCCAGCATTTT	CASSLGTAYQPQHF